A selection of T cell receptor beta chains follows, all from one sample in a study of T cells expressing NK-cell markers. From its re-call of the 5' RACE reads, TCRdb lists each CDR3 protein once, without DNA. The listing contains about 390,000 distinct CDR3 sequences. The sequenced sample consisted of blood T cells: a sorted CD56 or NKG2C T cell subset, CD4+ or CD8+ T cells, or bulk PBMC T cells (not recorded which). The receptors originated from a woman in her fifties or sixties in good health. CDR3s include the opening cysteine and the closing phenylalanine or tryptophan.

TRBV11-2	TRBJ2-7	CASSLVEMEQYF
TRBV25-1	TRBJ1-5	CASSEGFGRDQPQHF
TRBV12-3/TRBV12-4	TRBJ1-5	CASRRGANQPQHF
TRBV5-1	TRBJ2-7	CASSGTGRRYEQYF
TRBV5-6	TRBJ2-3	CASGGRLTDTQYF
TRBV5-1	TRBJ2-7	CASSPGLGGLAGERYF
TRBV2	TRBJ2-7	CARRAGGLTTEVYF
TRBV2	TRBJ2-3	CASGRDYTDTQYF
TRBV5-1	TRBJ2-2	CASSASANTGELFF
TRBV6-6	TRBJ2-7	CASSYSTLNYEQYF
TRBV9	TRBJ2-2	CASSVAPNGGELFF
TRBV18	TRBJ2-3	CASSPSSGTDTQYF
TRBV7-2	TRBJ2-7	CASSSPRRGDEQYF
TRBV5-1	TRBJ2-1	CASSSVRAGSSNEQFF
TRBV12-3/TRBV12-4	TRBJ1-1	CASRSGGIGNTEAFF
TRBV6-5	TRBJ2-3	CASRLGLAGGGDTQYF
TRBV6-5	TRBJ1-5	CASSYSAGTNLPQHF
TRBV29-1	TRBJ2-1	CSVEDFSGLSSYNEQFF
TRBV10-1	TRBJ2-1	CASSPLAGEAGENEQFF
TRBV3-1	TRBJ1-1	CASSFTGGSAEAFF
TRBV12-3/TRBV12-4	TRBJ1-4	CASSIAGASNEKLFF